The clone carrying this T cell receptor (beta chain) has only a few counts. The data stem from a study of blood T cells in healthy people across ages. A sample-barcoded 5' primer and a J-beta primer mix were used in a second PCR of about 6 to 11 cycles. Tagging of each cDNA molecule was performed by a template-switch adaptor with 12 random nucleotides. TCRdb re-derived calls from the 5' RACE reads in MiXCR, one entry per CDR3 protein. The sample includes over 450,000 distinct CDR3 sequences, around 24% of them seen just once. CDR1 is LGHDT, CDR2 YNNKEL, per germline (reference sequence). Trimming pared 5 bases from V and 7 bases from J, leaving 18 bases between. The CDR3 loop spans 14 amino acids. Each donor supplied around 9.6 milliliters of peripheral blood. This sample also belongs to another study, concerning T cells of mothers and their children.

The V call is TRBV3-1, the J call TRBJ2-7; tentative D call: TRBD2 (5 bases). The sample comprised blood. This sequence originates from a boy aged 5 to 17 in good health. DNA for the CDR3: TGTGCCAGCAGCGAATCAAGCAGGACGGGGGAGCAGTACTTC. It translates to CASSESSRTGEQYF.